These 29 T cell receptor beta chains were all obtained from the same sample, sequenced in a study of blood T cells in healthy people across ages. A second about 7 to 12 cycle PCR used barcoded and J-beta primers. TCRdb analysed the 5' RACE reads with MiXCR anew, one entry per CDR3 protein. The table records over 700,000 distinct CDR3 sequences, 25% of them present only once. The data were also submitted as part of a second study, on T cells of mothers and their children.

Sample: blood. These TCRs come from a boy under 18 in good health.

The rearrangement joins TRBV7-2 to TRBJ1-2, with D uncertain. This CDR3 contains 16 residues. V lost 1 base, J lost 2 bases, and 14 bases lay in between. Per the germline V gene, CDR1 is SGHTA and CDR2 is FQGNSA. The CDR3 DNA reads as TGTGCCAGCAGCTTAGGGGCCGGCACGGGCAACTATGGCTACACCTTC. Amino acid sequence: CASSLGAGTGNYGYTF.

The chain recombines TRBV7-2 with TRBJ2-3; TRBD1 is a possible D gene (5 bases). Germline V gene data show CDR1 as SGHTA and CDR2 as FQGNSA. Trimming removed 2 bases at V and 1 base at J, with 10 bases between. The CDR3 length is 15 residues. CDR3 nucleotide sequence: TGTGCCAGCAGCTTACAGGGTCCTGGCACAGATACGCAGTATTTT. Its translation: CASSLQGPGTDTQYF.

This chain connects TRBV24-1 to TRBJ2-1; unclear D gene. The CDR3 covers 12 residues. The V gene's germline CDR1 is KGHDR and CDR2 SFDVKD. V was clipped by 4 bases and J by 13 bases, with 13 bases between them. CDR3 region: CATSDLARKQFF. CDR3 DNA: TGTGCCACCAGTGACCTTGCTCGTAAACAGTTCTTC.

This chain uses TRBV7-3 with TRBJ1-6; D perhaps matches TRBD1 (6 bases). The CDR3 runs 15 residues. Germline lookup yields CDR1 SGHTA and CDR2 FQGTGA. V lost 1 base and J 6 bases, leaving 10 bases between the germline ends. The CDR3 region is CASSLMGGSNSPLHF. CDR3 nucleotides: TGTGCCAGCAGCTTAATGGGGGGCAGTAATTCACCCCTCCACTTT.

The J gene is TRBJ1-1, the V gene TRBV6-1; D not resolved. This CDR3 comprises 13 residues. V lost 1 base, J lost 7 bases, and 10 bases lay in between. Germline CDR1 MNHNS, CDR2 SASEGT. CDR3 protein: CASSEGWGDEAFF. The DNA of the CDR3 is TGTGCCAGCAGTGAAGGCTGGGGAGATGAAGCTTTCTTT.

In this sample, this clonotype turned up a few times. This chain joins TRBV6-5 and TRBJ2-5; 8 nucleotides align to TRBD1. V was clipped by 0 bases and J by 3 bases; unmatched bases: 9. This CDR3 is built from 17 residues. The germline CDR1 and CDR2 sequences are MNHEY and SVGAGI. The CDR3 region has the DNA TGTGCCAGCAGTTACTCTCCGGACAGGGTCGTGGAAGAGACCCAGTACTTC. Encoded protein: CASSYSPDRVVEETQYF.

This rearrangement joins TRBV7-2 to TRBJ2-3; no definite D call. V lost 5 bases, J lost 2 bases, and 8 bases lay in between. CDR1 and CDR2 from the germline V gene are SGHTA and FQGNSA. This CDR3 is built from 13 residues. Here the CDR3 reads CASSPATTDTQYF. The CDR3 DNA reads as TGTGCCAGCAGCCCAGCTACCACAGATACGCAGTATTTT.

This clonotype turned up a few times. A junction boundary mismatches the germline segment, possibly from a read error. The V gene is TRBV12-3 or TRBV12-4, the J gene TRBJ2-2; D perhaps matches TRBD2 (5 bases). This CDR3 spans 14 amino acids. The CDR3 here is CASSFGTYTGELFF. CDR3 nucleotide sequence: TGTGCCAGCAGTTTTGGCACCTACACCGGGGAGCTGTTCTTT.

This clonotype was observed a few times. This chain uses TRBV20-1 with TRBJ2-7, with a possible D match to TRBD2 (5 bases). Germline-derived CDR1 and CDR2 are DFQATT and SNEGSKA (reference sequence). Trimming shortened V by 6 bases and J by 5 bases, and 17 bases separated the two germline ends. This CDR3 is built from 13 residues. The CDR3: CSARRSGIHEQYF. CDR3 DNA sequence: TGCAGTGCGAGACGTTCCGGGATCCACGAGCAGTACTTC.

The chain has TRBV6-2 or TRBV6-3 and TRBJ1-1; no firm D call. The germline CDR1 and CDR2 sequences are MNHEY and SVGEGT. The CDR3 covers 13 residues. Between the trimmed V and J ends, which lost 5 bases and 0 bases, there was a span of 7 bases. The CDR3 loop is CASSTRMNTEAFF. The CDR3 nucleotides read TGTGCCAGCAGTACCAGGATGAACACTGAAGCTTTCTTT.

This clonotype was detected only a few times. The chain recombines TRBV6-2 or TRBV6-3 with TRBJ2-5, with 8 nucleotides matching TRBD2. This CDR3 has 13 amino acids. The V and J ends lost 6 bases and 5 bases, in that order; junction bases with no gene match: 5. From germline, CDR1 is MNHEY and CDR2 SVGEGT. In DNA form, the CDR3 reads TGTGCCAGCAGATCGCGGGGGGCGGAGACCCAGTACTTC. Amino acid sequence: CASRSRGAETQYF.

The chain has TRBV9 and TRBJ1-1; D might be TRBD1 (6 bases). Between the trimmed V and J ends, which lost 5 bases and 0 bases, there was a span of 11 bases. The length of the CDR3 is 14 residues. The V gene's germline CDR1 is SGDLS and CDR2 YYNGEE. As DNA, the CDR3 is TGTGCCAGCAGTAGGGGGGAGGTGAACACTGAAGCTTTCTTT. Translating it yields CASSRGEVNTEAFF.

This clonotype occurred a few times. The chain combines TRBV18 with TRBJ2-5; the match to TRBD1 covers 7 bases. Germline V gives CDR1 KGHSH, CDR2 LQKENI. The CDR3 sequence is 15 residues long. With V trimmed by 5 bases and J by 2 bases, 8 bases remained unmatched. The CDR3 region has the DNA TGTGCCAGCTCAAAACCGGGACAGAATCAAGAGACCCAGTACTTC. Its protein is CASSKPGQNQETQYF.

This clonotype was seen a handful of times. The genes are TRBV29-1 and TRBJ2-5; D remains unclear. V was cut by 2 bases and J by 1 base, with 14 bases left in between. CDR1 and CDR2 (germline): SQVTM, ANQGSEA. This CDR3 is 15 amino acids long. CDR3 in DNA: TGCAGCGTTGAATTTGGTTCAGAGTTCCAAGAGACCCAGTACTTC. Amino acids: CSVEFGSEFQETQYF. The variable domain in full, completed from reference TRBV29-1 and TRBJ2-5, reads SAVISQKPSRDICQRGTSLTIQCQVDSQVTMMFWYRQQPGQSLTLIATANQGSEATYESGFVIDKFPISRPNLTFSTLTVSNMSPEDSSIYLCSVEFGSEFQETQYFGPGTRLLVL.

In this sample, this clonotype turned up a few times. The chain recombines TRBV29-1 with TRBJ2-2; tentative D call: TRBD2 (6 bases). V dropped 7 bases and J dropped 5 bases, with 14 bases sitting between them. Germline V gene sequence: CDR1 SQVTM, CDR2 ANQGSEA. The CDR3 covers 13 residues. CDR3 residues: CSGGTAGTGELFF. Here the CDR3 DNA reads TGCAGCGGCGGGACGGCTGGGACCGGGGAGCTGTTTTTT.

The chain couples TRBV25-1 to TRBJ1-1; 7 positions agree with TRBD1. CDR1 is MGHDK, CDR2 SYGVNS, per germline. The CDR3 totals 13 residues. V was clipped by 1 base and J by 7 bases; unmatched bases: 3. The CDR3: CASSEWGTDEAFF. In DNA form, the CDR3 reads TGTGCCAGCAGTGAATGGGGGACAGATGAAGCTTTCTTT.

The chain has TRBV29-1 and TRBJ1-1; the match to TRBD1 covers 7 bases. CDR3 size: 12 residues. Per the germline V gene, CDR1 is SQVTM and CDR2 is ANQGSEA. Trimming cost V 7 bases and J 3 bases; bases outside gene matches: 5. The CDR3 region is CSDRQGHTEAFF. The DNA for the CDR3 is TGCAGCGATCGACAGGGCCACACTGAAGCTTTCTTT. Full variable domain (rest looked up from reference TRBV29-1 and TRBJ1-1): SAVISQKPSRDICQRGTSLTIQCQVDSQVTMMFWYRQQPGQSLTLIATANQGSEATYESGFVIDKFPISRPNLTFSTLTVSNMSPEDSSIYLCSDRQGHTEAFFGQGTRLTVV.

The chain is built from TRBV7-9 and TRBJ2-6, with D hard to call. CDR1 SEHNR and CDR2 FQNEAQ come from the germline V gene (reference sequence). The CDR3 is made up of 17 amino acids. Trimming shortened V by 4 bases and J by 0 bases, and 13 bases separated the two germline ends. CDR3 protein: CASSSPNRDSGANVLTF. Written as DNA, the CDR3 is TGTGCCAGCAGCTCTCCCAACAGAGACTCTGGGGCCAACGTCCTGACTTTC.

This clonotype was seen more than once but under ten times. A junction boundary mismatches the germline segment, possibly from a read error. The chain employs TRBV27 and TRBJ2-5; D possibly corresponds to TRBD1 (6 bases). Germline CDR1 MNHEY, CDR2 SMNVEV (reference sequence). The CDR3 spans 17 residues. The chain's CDR3 is CASSASPPRRGQETRYF. CDR3 DNA: TGTGCCAGCAGTGCCTCACCACCGAGACGGGGACAAGAGACCCGGTACTTC.

This chain links TRBV12-3 or TRBV12-4 with TRBJ1-4, with D uncertain. V gave up 5 bases and J gave up 4 bases, with 11 bases separating them. The CDR3 is made up of 14 amino acids. The CDR3 spells CASSAVENNEKLFF. CDR3 DNA: TGTGCCAGCAGTGCCGTCGAGAATAATGAAAAACTGTTTTTT.

Remarks on this clonotype: This may arise from a read error, as a much more abundant clone is one base away. The V and J genes are TRBV29-1 and TRBJ2-1; D uncertain. In germline, CDR1 is SQVTM, CDR2 ANQGSEA. The CDR3 runs 13 residues. CDR3 nucleotides: TGCAGCGTTGAAGGCACGTCCTACAATGAGCAGCTCTTC. Translation: CSVEGTSYNEQLF.

The chain couples TRBV5-1 to TRBJ2-1; 12 nucleotides line up with TRBD2. The V gene end was trimmed by 3 bases and the J gene end by 4 bases; junction bases not matched to a gene: 8. The CDR3 consists of 17 residues. Germline assignment: CDR1 SGHRS and CDR2 YFSETQ. The CDR3: CASSWRLAGARYNEQFF. In nucleotides, the CDR3 is TGCGCCAGCAGCTGGCGACTAGCGGGGGCCCGATACAATGAGCAGTTCTTC.

This chain links TRBV20-1 with TRBJ1-5; a possible D gene is TRBD1 (5 bases). The V gene's germline CDR1 is DFQATT and CDR2 SNEGSKA (reference sequence). The CDR3 consists of 14 residues. Trimming took 3 bases from V and 11 from J, leaving 20 bases between them. Written as DNA, the CDR3 is TGCAGTGCTAGTCAGGGAGGGGACTGGCAGTCCCAGCATTTT. Its protein product is CSASQGGDWQSQHF.

This rearrangement joins TRBV2 to TRBJ2-5; D might be TRBD2 (5 bases). The DNA end is a closer match to TRBJ2-7, so the J assignment may be wrong. Germline loops: CDR1 SNHLY, CDR2 FYNNEI. The CDR3 covers 12 residues. As DNA, the CDR3 is TGTGCCAGTACAAGGGAGACCTACGAGCAGTACTTC. Translation: CASTRETYEQYF.

The chain is built from TRBV7-2 and TRBJ2-1, with D uncertain. This CDR3 is 15 amino acids long. Germline V gene sequence: CDR1 SGHTA, CDR2 FQGNSA. V was shortened by 2 bases and J by 7 bases, with 15 bases between the two germline ends. The CDR3 loop is CASSLSRRSGNEQFF. The CDR3 DNA follows: TGTGCCAGCAGCTTAAGCCGTAGGTCCGGGAATGAGCAGTTCTTC. Looking up the rest from reference TRBV7-2 and TRBJ2-1 gives the full variable domain: GAGVSQSPSNKVTEKGKDVELRCDPISGHTALYWYRQSLGQGLEFLIYFQGNSAPDKSGLPSDRFSAERTGGSVSTLTIQRTQQEDSAVYLCASSLSRRSGNEQFFGPGTRLTVL.

This clonotype was recorded a few times. This chain uses TRBV2 with TRBJ2-5; 7 bases fit TRBD1. The last part of the DNA fits TRBJ2-7 better; the J call may be wrong. This CDR3 has 13 amino acids. The germline gives CDR1 SNHLY, CDR2 FYNNEI. DNA for the CDR3: TGTGCCAGCAGTGCCTACAGGGGATACGAGCAGTACTTC. This codes for CASSAYRGYEQYF.

The chain joins TRBV7-2 to TRBJ2-5, with no clear D. The length of the CDR3 is 13 residues. V was shortened by 0 bases and J by 7 bases, with 9 bases between the two germline ends. Germline V gene sequence: CDR1 SGHTA, CDR2 FQGNSA. CDR3 DNA: TGTGCCAGCAGCTTAGCCGGTACGGGGACCCAGTACTTC. It is translated as CASSLAGTGTQYF.

This sequence joins TRBV7-2 and TRBJ2-5, with D unclear. The DNA end is a closer match to TRBJ2-7, so the J assignment may be wrong. The CDR3 is 12 amino acids. Germline V gives CDR1 SGHTA, CDR2 FQGNSA. The CDR3 here is CASSLQENEQYF. In nucleotides, the CDR3 is TGTGCCAGCAGCTTACAGGAAAACGAGCAGTACTTC.

J is TRBJ1-2 and V is TRBV7-2; D not resolved. The CDR3 spans 13 residues. The germline CDR1 and CDR2 sequences are SGHTA and FQGNSA. V dropped 2 bases and J dropped 7 bases, with 11 bases sitting between them. The CDR3 region is CASSLQDYGGYTF. In nucleotides, the CDR3 is TGTGCCAGCAGCTTACAGGATTATGGTGGCTACACCTTC.